Listed here is a single TCR beta chain. These data originate in a study of blood T cell repertoires in COVID-19. Whole-study context: COVID-19 samples, acute and convalescent, were from the United States, Italy and Spain. T cells, B-cell-depleted T cells, or PBMCs provided the cDNA or gDNA that served as material.

Authors' analysis steps: By means of reference gene primer amplification, nucleated cell counts were estimated. Profiling relied on immunoSEQ multiplex PCR, and the TCRdb table lists in-frame clones only, not all of them. That table furnishes V, J and clone size, whereas the DNA furnished D and trimming. The sample yields fewer than 300,000 clones, about four fifths seen once. This CDR3 is built from 17 residues. CDR1 and CDR2 (germline): LNHDA, SQIVND (reference sequence). V lost 2 bases to trimming and J lost 4 bases, with 20 bases between them. A Seattle source enrolled patients during active infection and followed them longitudinally.

This receptor was obtained from a person aged 70 to 79 with COVID-19, enrolled during active disease. The sequenced material came from peripheral blood. J is TRBJ1-2 and V is TRBV19; D gene uncertain. Here the CDR3 reads CASSILAGRAMAYGYTF. The CDR3 bases are TGTGCCAGTAGTATACTTGCGGGTCGTGCTATGGCCTATGGCTACACCTTC.